The clone carrying this T cell receptor (beta chain) occurred many times. The antigen remains unidentified. Stated treatment: oral pan-JAK inhibitor, 5-10 mg twice daily. The sorting of PBMCs gave CD4+ and CD8+ T cells. Following extraction, RNA underwent reverse transcription to cDNA, which served as the sequencing template. Assay: immunoSEQ multiplex PCR; the TCRdb copy retains only in-frame clones and omits some. The sample shows about 120,000 clones, around 53% of them seen only once. This record comes from a study of CD8+ T cells in alopecia areata. Broader study findings: Both scalp clonality and the expanded CD8+ clones among the top 100 showed a significant decrease with tofacitinib. For baseline CD8+ expansion, any link to response stays uncertain with one nonresponder. Scalp and blood retained many expanded lesional clones during tofacitinib.

The sequencing used CD4+ T cells sorted from blood, collected at week 4, from a patient treated with tofacitinib. The sequence derives from a human donor with alopecia areata.

The CDR3, as DNA: TGTGCCAGCAGTCGACGGCTAGCGGCAAGCTCCTACAATGAGCAGTTCTTC. Its protein is CASSRRLAASSYNEQFF. V is TRBV2 and J is TRBJ2-1; 7 nucleotides agree with TRBD2. The ends lost 5 bases at V and 0 bases at J; junction bases unmatched: 10. This CDR3 contains 17 residues. Germline assignment: CDR1 SNHLY and CDR2 FYNNEI.